Shown below are 20 T cell receptor beta chains from a single sample sequenced in a study of cytomegalovirus exposure and HLA in healthy donors. The primer mix had 60 Vbeta and 13 Jbeta primers. The repertoire was sequenced with immunoSEQ multiplex PCR; TCRdb's copy has only in-frame clones and lacks some. The sample has some 120,000 clones, about four fifths seen once. Specimen: PBMCs. These receptors originate from a woman aged 55 to 70 in good health and CMV-seropositive.

Only one count was recorded for this clone. J is TRBJ1-1 and V is TRBV18, with D perhaps TRBD1 (5 bases). The CDR3 totals 14 residues. Germline V CDR1 and CDR2: KGHSH, LQKENI. The V end was cut by 1 base, the J end by 5 bases, with 11 bases between. The CDR3 nucleotides are TGTGCCAGCTCACCACGACAGATAGGGACTGAAGCTTTCTTT. It yields the protein CASSPRQIGTEAFF.

The chain couples TRBV27 to TRBJ1-3; D remains unclear. Germline V gene sequence: CDR1 MNHEY, CDR2 SMNVEV (reference sequence). V dropped 3 bases and J dropped 4 bases, with 7 bases sitting between them. The CDR3 has 13 amino acids. The CDR3 DNA reads TGTGCCAGCAGTTTCACAGCCGGAAACACCATATATTTT. This sequence encodes CASSFTAGNTIYF.

There are a few counts of this clone. The chain joins TRBV7-8 to TRBJ1-2; weak D call: TRBD1 (6 bases). The V end was cut by 7 bases, the J end by 0 bases, with 15 bases between. This CDR3 region has 15 residues. From germline, CDR1 is SGHVS and CDR2 FQNEAQ. For the CDR3, the DNA is TGTGCCAGCACCAATGGACAGTCAGCTAACTATGGCTACACCTTC. Translated: CASTNGQSANYGYTF.

The chain couples TRBV7-2 to TRBJ1-2, with 8 bases fitting TRBD1. The germline V gene has CDR1 SGHTA and CDR2 FQGNSA. The CDR3 sequence is 14 residues long. The ends lost 4 bases at V and 7 bases at J; junction bases unmatched: 8. The CDR3 coding sequence is TGTGCCAGCAGCTCTTGGACAGGGCTGTCTGGCTACACCTTC. Its protein product is CASSSWTGLSGYTF.

V gene TRBV6-5 combines with J gene TRBJ2-1; 8 bases map to TRBD2. The CDR3 consists of 15 residues. The V and J ends lost 0 bases and 5 bases, in that order; junction bases with no gene match: 3. Per the germline V gene, CDR1 is MNHEY and CDR2 is SVGAGI. CDR3 protein: CASSYSLAGDNEQFF. CDR3 DNA sequence: TGTGCCAGCAGTTACTCCCTAGCGGGCGACAATGAGCAGTTCTTC.

This chain joins TRBV5-1 and TRBJ2-2; possibly TRBD2 for D (7 bases). The length of the CDR3 is 16 residues. Germline CDR1 SGHRS, CDR2 YFSETQ. Between the trimmed V and J ends, which lost 5 bases and 3 bases, there was a span of 17 bases. The CDR3 loop reads CASSSSPGGHTGELFF. CDR3 DNA: TGCGCCAGCAGTAGTTCCCCCGGGGGGCACACCGGGGAGCTGTTTTTT.

With regard to this clone: The junction differs from germline at one of its ends, possibly a read error. The chain has TRBV27 and TRBJ1-5; D may be TRBD1 (5 bases). Germline CDR1 is MNHEY and CDR2 is SMNVEV (reference sequence). The CDR3 is 14 amino acids. The CDR3 DNA reads TGTGCCAGCGGTTTTAGTGGGGGGAATCAGCCCCAGCATTTT. The encoded protein is CASGFSGGNQPQHF.

The V and J genes are TRBV7-3 and TRBJ2-5; 12 bases line up with TRBD2. Gene TRBJ2-7 matches the end of the DNA better, so the J call may be wrong. Germline lookup yields CDR1 SGHTA and CDR2 FQGTGA. This CDR3 contains 19 residues. The CDR3 loop is CASSSPPKTLAGGSYEQYF. CDR3 DNA: TGTGCCAGCAGCTCTCCCCCTAAGACACTAGCGGGGGGATCCTACGAGCAGTACTTC.

This chain connects TRBV7-2 to TRBJ2-1; 10 nucleotides match TRBD2. After removal of 1 base from V and 5 bases from J, the junction contained 2 bases not matched to a gene. The germline V gene encodes CDR1 SGHTA and CDR2 FQGNSA. There are 15 residues in the CDR3. The CDR3 nucleotides are TGTGCCAGCAGCTTAGGGACTAGCGGAGACAATGAGCAGTTCTTC. This codes for CASSLGTSGDNEQFF.

V usage is TRBV7-2 and J usage is TRBJ2-1; 12 bases fit TRBD2. With 5 bases clipped from V and 0 bases from J, the junction kept 5 bases outside the gene matches. The germline V gene has CDR1 SGHTA and CDR2 FQGNSA. This CDR3 contains 17 residues. The CDR3 DNA reads as TGTGCCAGCAGCGGCCGGACTAGCGGGACCTCCTACAATGAGCAGTTCTTC. Translation: CASSGRTSGTSYNEQFF. Using reference TRBV7-2 and TRBJ2-1 for the parts outside the CDR3, the full variable domain is GAGVSQSPSNKVTEKGKDVELRCDPISGHTALYWYRQSLGQGLEFLIYFQGNSAPDKSGLPSDRFSAERTGGSVSTLTIQRTQQEDSAVYLCASSGRTSGTSYNEQFFGPGTRLTVL.

This clone was recorded a few times. The gene calls are TRBV14 and TRBJ2-1, with 16 bases matching TRBD2. Germline V gene sequence: CDR1 SGHDN, CDR2 FVKESK. V gave up 3 bases and J gave up 9 bases; unmatched junction bases: 2. CDR3 length: 15 residues. In DNA form, the CDR3 reads TGTGCCAGCAGCCAGGGACTAGCGGGAGGGATTGAGCAGTTCTTC. Translating it yields CASSQGLAGGIEQFF.

The chain employs TRBV6-5 and TRBJ1-6; no clear D gene. This CDR3 is 13 amino acids long. CDR1 and CDR2 from the germline V gene are MNHEY and SVGAGI. Trimming pared 2 bases from V and 7 bases from J, leaving 6 bases between. CDR3 sequence reads: CASSYLRNSPLHF. CDR3 DNA: TGTGCCAGCAGTTACCTCCGGAATTCACCCCTCCACTTT.

V is TRBV5-4 and J is TRBJ1-6; 7 bases line up with TRBD1. The CDR3 consists of 15 residues. Unmatched junction bases numbered 8, after V lost 4 bases and J lost 7 bases. The germline CDR1 and CDR2 sequences are SGHNT and YYREEE (reference sequence). CDR3 sequence (DNA): TGTGCCAGCAGCGGGGGGACAGCCCAGAATTCACCCCTCCACTTT. Translating gives CASSGGTAQNSPLHF.

The chain links TRBV4-3 to TRBJ2-7; D possibly corresponds to TRBD1 (6 bases). V shed 0 bases and J shed 9 bases, with 12 bases lying between them. Per germline, CDR1 LGHNA and CDR2 YSLEER. The CDR3 is 13 residues long. CDR3 region: CASSQDSWGRQYF. The CDR3 bases are TGCGCCAGCAGCCAAGATAGCTGGGGGCGGCAGTACTTC.

The chain combines TRBV5-6 with TRBJ1-3, with 7 bases identical to TRBD1. Looked up from germline, CDR1 is SGHDT and CDR2 is YYEEEE. This CDR3 is 14 amino acids long. After removal of 4 bases from V and 4 bases from J, the junction contained 5 bases not matched to a gene. The CDR3 is CASSLDREGNTIYF. CDR3 in DNA: TGTGCCAGCAGCCTCGACAGGGAAGGAAACACCATATATTTT.

V usage is TRBV7-6 and J usage is TRBJ2-7; 7 nucleotides line up with TRBD2. The germline V gene encodes CDR1 SGHVS and CDR2 FNYEAQ. The junction had 4 bases not matched to a gene; V was cut back by 5 bases and J by 0 bases. The CDR3 is 14 amino acids. The CDR3 protein is CASSPGLLSYEQYF. For the CDR3, the DNA is TGTGCCAGCAGCCCGGGACTACTCTCCTACGAGCAGTACTTC.

This clone was counted a single time. At one end the junction does not follow the germline gene, possibly because of a read error. In DNA form, the CDR3 reads TGTGCTAGCAGCCCGGAATACGGGTACAATGAGCAGTTCTTC. Translation: CASSPEYGYNEQFF. The gene calls are TRBV7-7 and TRBJ2-1; D is unresolved. The CDR3 sequence is 14 residues long. Germline values: CDR1 SSHAT, CDR2 FNYEAQ (reference sequence).

V and J are TRBV7-3 and TRBJ2-1, with 15 bases lining up with TRBD2. Germline CDR1 is SGHTA and CDR2 is FQGTGA. This CDR3 is built from 16 residues. V dropped 1 base and J dropped 10; count of bases not matched to a gene: 5. CDR3 nucleotides: TGTGCCAGCAGCTTAATGGGACTAGCGGGGGGCGGAGAGCAGTTCTTC. Residues: CASSLMGLAGGGEQFF.

Here the CDR3 reads CASSLRDSFSTNYGYTF. The CDR3, as DNA: TGTGCCAGCAGCCTCCGGGACAGTTTCTCTACTAACTATGGCTACACCTTC. This chain uses TRBV7-8 with TRBJ1-2, with TRBD1 matching 7 bases. The ends lost 5 bases at V and 0 bases at J; junction bases unmatched: 12. Germline assignment: CDR1 SGHVS and CDR2 FQNEAQ. There are 17 residues in the CDR3.

The chain combines TRBV19 with TRBJ1-1; D gene ambiguous. V shed 9 bases and J shed 1 base, with 12 bases lying between them. Germline V gene sequence: CDR1 LNHDA, CDR2 SQIVND (reference sequence). The CDR3 is made up of 13 amino acids. The CDR3 bases are TGTGCCAGCTGTGAGGGAGCGAACACTGAAGCTTTCTTT. This encodes CASCEGANTEAFF.